Listed here are 24 T cell receptor beta chains from one sample, sequenced in a study of blood T cell repertoires in COVID-19. Using immunoSEQ multiplex PCR, the repertoire was profiled, and TCRdb retains in-frame clones only, with some absent. The top ten hold roughly 5.8% of the sample, which has about 50,000 clones, approximately 78% seen once. The specimen was PBMCs or T cells enriched from blood (not recorded which). These receptors all come from a woman aged 45-59 years with acute COVID-19.

The genes are TRBV3-1 (or the pseudogene TRBV3-2) and TRBJ1-5; no reliable D call. CDR3 length: 13 residues. Germline CDR1 is LGHDT and CDR2 is YNNKEL (reference sequence). V lost 0 bases and J lost 6, with 6 bases in between. The CDR3 spells CASSQDLSQPQHF. DNA for the CDR3: TGTGCCAGCAGCCAAGATTTGAGTCAGCCCCAGCATTTT.

The chain couples TRBV7-3 to TRBJ2-1, with D hard to call. This CDR3 region has 14 residues. The V end was cut by 2 bases, the J end by 8 bases, with 13 bases between. Germline CDR1 is SGHTA and CDR2 is FQGTGA. DNA of the CDR3: TGTGCCAGCAGCTTAGGCAGCCGGGTGGATGAGCAGTTCTTC. Amino acid sequence: CASSLGSRVDEQFF.

This chain connects TRBV5-6 to TRBJ1-1; tentative D call: TRBD1 (6 bases). The CDR3 is made up of 14 amino acids. V lost 0 bases and J lost 4, with 10 bases in between. Germline V gene lookup returns CDR1 SGHDT and CDR2 YYEEEE. CDR3 loop: CASSLGTEVTEAFF. For the CDR3, the DNA is TGTGCCAGCAGCTTGGGGACAGAGGTCACTGAAGCTTTCTTT. Full variable domain (missing parts from reference TRBV5-6 and TRBJ1-1): DAGVTQSPTHLIKTRGQQVTLRCSPKSGHDTVSWYQQALGQGPQFIFQYYEEEERQRGNFPDRFSGHQFPNYSSELNVNALLLGDSALYLCASSLGTEVTEAFFGQGTRLTVV.

V gene TRBV6-5 combines with J gene TRBJ1-6; possibly TRBD1 for D (5 bases). Germline V CDR1 and CDR2: MNHEY, SVGAGI. V was shortened by 5 bases and J by 9 bases, with 14 bases between the two germline ends. The CDR3 loop spans 14 amino acids. CDR3 bases: TGTGCCAGCAGTCCACGGGGGTTGGGTTCACCCCTCCACTTT. Its translation is CASSPRGLGSPLHF.

Here the CDR3 DNA reads TGTGCCAGCAGCAGGGACAGGGGCGGTTCGGGCACAGATACGCAGTATTTT. Its protein is CASSRDRGGSGTDTQYF. The chain couples TRBV5-4 to TRBJ2-3; 10 bases agree with TRBD1. The CDR3 totals 17 residues. J gave up 1 base and V 4 bases, and 9 bases lay outside the gene matches. Germline CDR1 and CDR2: SGHNT and YYREEE (reference sequence). Looking up the rest from reference TRBV5-4 and TRBJ2-3 gives the full variable domain: ETGVTQSPTHLIKTRGQQVTLRCSSQSGHNTVSWYQQALGQGPQFIFQYYREEENGRGNFPPRFSGLQFPNYSSELNVNALELDDSALYLCASSRDRGGSGTDTQYFGPGTRLTVL.

The chain recombines TRBV15 with TRBJ2-3, with 7 bases fitting TRBD2. This CDR3 comprises 15 residues. Germline CDR1 is LNHNV and CDR2 is YYDKDF (reference sequence). V dropped 8 bases and J dropped 1; count of bases not matched to a gene: 9. The CDR3 spells CATSLRAGGTDTQYF. The CDR3 coding sequence is TGTGCCACCTCCCTTCGGGCGGGGGGCACAGATACGCAGTATTTT.

The chain is built from TRBV4-2 and TRBJ1-6; no reliable D call. Deletions cut 2 bases from V and 8 bases from J, with 7 bases between. CDR1 and CDR2 (germline): LGHNA, YNFKEQ. The CDR3 has 13 amino acids. The CDR3 protein is CASSQLEDSPLHF. The CDR3 bases are TGTGCCAGCAGCCAACTAGAGGATTCACCCCTCCACTTT.

This chain joins TRBV3-1 (or the pseudogene TRBV3-2) and TRBJ1-2; the match to TRBD1 covers 7 bases. The CDR3 extends over 13 amino acids. Losses at the gene ends were 5 bases for V and 2 bases for J; bases not matched to a gene: 2. In germline, CDR1 is LGHDT, CDR2 YNNKEL (reference sequence). The CDR3, as DNA: TGTGCCAGCAGCGCAGGGGGGAACTATGGCTACACCTTC. Amino acid sequence: CASSAGGNYGYTF.

This clone was picked up a small number of times. The chain carries TRBV19 and TRBJ1-1; 7 bases are shared with TRBD1. The CDR3 runs 14 residues. Germline V CDR1 and CDR2: LNHDA, SQIVND (reference sequence). After removal of 3 bases from V and 4 bases from J, the junction contained 5 bases not matched to a gene. Here the CDR3 reads CASSIAGGGTEAFF. CDR3 nucleotide sequence: TGTGCCAGTAGTATTGCAGGGGGTGGCACTGAAGCTTTCTTT.

The CDR3, as DNA: TGTGCCTGGAGTGGGAGGGGGGGCCCCCAAGAGACCCAGTACTTC. Translated, it gives CAWSGRGGPQETQYF. The rearrangement joins TRBV30 to TRBJ2-5; TRBD2 might be the D (7 bases). The germline V gene encodes CDR1 GTSNPN and CDR2 SVGIG (reference sequence). V was trimmed by 1 base and J by 1 base, leaving 13 bases between them. The CDR3 covers 15 residues.

The J gene is TRBJ2-7, the V gene TRBV11-2, with 10 bases fitting TRBD1. The CDR3 has 16 residues. Germline-derived CDR1 and CDR2 are SGHAT and FQNNGV. V was pared by 0 bases and J by 3 bases, with 5 bases of the junction left unmatched. CDR3 in DNA: TGTGCCAGCAGCTTAGAGATTTGGACAGGGGGCTACGAGCAGTACTTC. As protein: CASSLEIWTGGYEQYF. Full variable domain (rest looked up from reference TRBV11-2 and TRBJ2-7): EAGVAQSPRYKIIEKRQSVAFWCNPISGHATLYWYQQILGQGPKLLIQFQNNGVVDDSQLPKDRFSAERLKGVDSTLKIQPAKLEDSAVYLCASSLEIWTGGYEQYFGPGTRLTVT.

This chain joins TRBV7-8 and TRBJ1-1, with 10 bases lining up with TRBD1. The CDR3 is 13 amino acids. With 6 bases clipped from V and 7 bases from J, the junction kept 5 bases outside the gene matches. Germline CDR1 and CDR2: SGHVS and FQNEAQ. Here the CDR3 DNA reads TGTGCCAGCAGACGAGGACAGGGGGGTGAAGCTTTCTTT. Its translation: CASRRGQGGEAFF.

The rearrangement uses TRBV4-1 and TRBJ2-7, with TRBD1 identical over 9 bases. V was clipped by 2 bases and J by 2 bases; unmatched bases: 4. The germline gives CDR1 MGHRA, CDR2 YSYEKL. The CDR3 covers 15 residues. DNA of the CDR3: TGCGCCAGCAGCCAAACCGGGACAGGGACCTACGAGCAGTACTTC. Protein product: CASSQTGTGTYEQYF.

This chain joins TRBV19 and TRBJ2-5; TRBD1 agrees at 9 bases. With 4 bases clipped from V and 4 bases from J, the junction kept 4 bases outside the gene matches. Germline loops: CDR1 LNHDA, CDR2 SQIVND (reference sequence). This CDR3 contains 14 residues. CDR3 region: CASSKGQGTETQYF. The DNA of the CDR3 is TGTGCCAGTAGTAAGGGACAGGGCACAGAGACCCAGTACTTC.

The J gene is TRBJ1-2, the V gene TRBV14; perhaps TRBD1 as D (5 bases). The length of the CDR3 is 14 residues. Germline V gives CDR1 SGHDN, CDR2 FVKESK. V shed 0 bases and J shed 6 bases, with 11 bases lying between them. The CDR3 protein is CASSQDLGENGYTF. The CDR3 DNA follows: TGTGCCAGCAGCCAAGACTTAGGGGAAAATGGCTACACCTTC.

The V call is TRBV10-1, the J call TRBJ2-1; no definite D call. V lost 0 bases to trimming and J lost 12 bases, with 12 bases between them. The CDR3 covers 13 residues. The V gene's germline CDR1 is WNHNN and CDR2 SYGVQD (reference sequence). The CDR3 nucleotides are TGCGCCAGCAGTGAGTCTATTTCCTCTCTGCAGTTCTTC. Its translation is CASSESISSLQFF.

The chain employs TRBV4-1 and TRBJ2-7; D is possibly TRBD1 (5 bases). The CDR3 consists of 15 residues. Germline CDR1 and CDR2: MGHRA and YSYEKL. The V end lost 0 bases, the J end lost 1 base, and 10 bases lay between the germline ends. For the CDR3, the DNA is TGCGCCAGCAGCCAAGAGGTTCAGGGTTCCTACGAGCAGTACTTC. This encodes CASSQEVQGSYEQYF.

The V gene is TRBV7-9, the J gene TRBJ2-3; maybe TRBD1 (5 bases). The germline V gene has CDR1 SEHNR and CDR2 FQNEAQ (reference sequence). V lost 1 base and J 1 base, leaving 9 bases between the germline ends. This CDR3 region has 15 residues. The CDR3 coding sequence is TGTGCCAGCAGCTTAGAAACAGGAGGCACAGATACGCAGTATTTT. Translation gives CASSLETGGTDTQYF.

The chain links TRBV6-5 to TRBJ1-5, with D possibly being TRBD1 (5 bases). V was shortened by 3 bases and J by 6 bases, with 9 bases between the two germline ends. The CDR3 loop spans 13 amino acids. Germline assignment: CDR1 MNHEY and CDR2 SVGAGI. DNA of the CDR3: TGTGCCAGCAGTTATGGCGGGGGTCAGCCCCAGCATTTT. Residues: CASSYGGGQPQHF.

This clone was observed a handful of times. This sequence joins TRBV6-5 and TRBJ2-2; TRBD2 is a possible D gene (5 bases). The V and J ends lost 2 bases and 1 base respectively, with 5 bases between them. The CDR3 runs 14 residues. The germline V gene encodes CDR1 MNHEY and CDR2 SVGAGI. The CDR3 nucleotides are TGTGCCAGCAGTTACCGGGAGAACACCGGGGAGCTGTTTTTT. Translating it yields CASSYRENTGELFF.

This chain links TRBV7-9 with TRBJ2-6, with D possibly matching TRBD1 (6 bases). Germline V lookup: CDR1 SEHNR, CDR2 FQNEAQ (reference sequence). The CDR3 runs 16 residues. V lost 5 bases and J lost 2, with 13 bases in between. CDR3 amino acids: CASSVGQTAGANVLTF. The CDR3 region has the DNA TGTGCCAGCAGCGTCGGACAGACAGCTGGGGCCAACGTCCTGACTTTC.

The genes are TRBV5-1 and TRBJ2-1, with D uncertain. CDR1 and CDR2 (germline): SGHRS, YFSETQ. Trimming shortened V by 0 bases and J by 5 bases, and 15 bases separated the two germline ends. The CDR3 is 16 amino acids. The CDR3 spells CASSLVPGSRNNEQFF. CDR3 coding DNA: TGCGCCAGCAGCTTGGTTCCGGGTAGTAGAAACAATGAGCAGTTCTTC. Together with reference TRBV5-1 and TRBJ2-1, the CDR3 gives the full variable domain: KAGVTQTPRYLIKTRGQQVTLSCSPISGHRSVSWYQQTPGQGLQFLFEYFSETQRNKGNFPGRFSGRQFSNSRSEMNVSTLELGDSALYLCASSLVPGSRNNEQFFGPGTRLTVL.

The V and J genes are TRBV27 and TRBJ2-2, with D tentatively TRBD1 (5 bases). CDR1 is MNHEY and CDR2 is SMNVEV in the germline V gene (reference sequence). The CDR3 has 14 amino acids. V lost 6 bases to trimming and J lost 1 base, with 9 bases between them. CDR3 DNA sequence: TGTGCCAGCAGCCGTGACAGGAACACCGGGGAGCTGTTTTTT. It specifies CASSRDRNTGELFF.

The V and J genes are TRBV15 and TRBJ2-1; a weak D match, TRBD2 (5 bases). Germline loops: CDR1 LNHNV, CDR2 YYDKDF (reference sequence). The ends were cut back, 5 bases at V and 10 bases at J, with 15 bases in the middle. The length of the CDR3 is 13 residues. The CDR3 here is CATSPRTGSEQFF. The CDR3 DNA reads as TGTGCCACCAGCCCCCGGACTGGTTCGGAGCAGTTCTTC.